The 18 T cell receptor beta chains below all came from one sample that was sequenced in a study of beta chain features in type 1 diabetes. General study results and limits: In all four CD4+ subsets, TCRB CDR3 length was significantly, moderately reduced in type 1 diabetes.

The antigens of these receptors remain unknown. Isolated RNA was reverse transcribed in full, so expressed TCRB transcripts were sequenced. Some clones are missing from TCRdb's copy, which holds only in-frame ones; the method was immunoSEQ multiplex PCR. The data show a few hundred thousand clones, 11% to 15% seen once. Sequenced input: naive CD4+ T cells from blood. Source of these receptors: a man aged 25 to 45 with type 1 diabetes.

The chain is built from TRBV6-6 and TRBJ2-6, with D possibly TRBD2 on 6 matching bases. The CDR3 covers 15 residues. Per the germline V gene, CDR1 is MNHNY and CDR2 is SVGAGI (reference sequence). Trimming removed 5 bases from V and 4 bases from J, with 12 bases in between. CDR3 in amino acids: CASSAGRTGANVLTF. Written as DNA, the CDR3 is TGTGCCAGCAGTGCGGGGCGAACCGGGGCCAACGTCCTGACTTTC.

The V gene is TRBV6-1, the J gene TRBJ2-5; 9 bases agree with TRBD1. Losses at the gene ends were 2 bases for V and 4 bases for J; bases not matched to a gene: 11. CDR1 is MNHNS and CDR2 is SASEGT in the germline V gene. This CDR3 contains 17 residues. The CDR3 coding sequence is TGTGCCAGCAGTGAATTTTTTGGGGGGACAGGGACAGAGACCCAGTACTTC. Translation: CASSEFFGGTGTETQYF.

The chain carries TRBV7-9 and TRBJ2-3; D perhaps matches TRBD1 (5 bases). Looked up from germline, CDR1 is SEHNR and CDR2 is FQNEAQ (reference sequence). Trimming removed 5 bases from V and 4 bases from J, with 13 bases in between. The CDR3 spans 14 residues. The CDR3 DNA reads as TGTGCCAGCAGCCCGTCTCGACAGTCAGATACGCAGTATTTT. Protein sequence: CASSPSRQSDTQYF.

This clone was counted between two and nine times. The chain links TRBV18 to TRBJ2-1, with 10 bases that match TRBD2. Germline CDR1 KGHSH, CDR2 LQKENI. The trim removed 3 bases at V and 3 bases at J, leaving 5 bases unmatched. The CDR3 is made up of 16 amino acids. The DNA of the CDR3 is TGTGCCAGCTCACCTCAGACTAGCGGGTTCTACAATGAGCAGTTCTTC. This sequence encodes CASSPQTSGFYNEQFF.

The chain combines TRBV9 with TRBJ2-5; D may be TRBD1 (6 bases). This CDR3 has 14 residues. CDR1 is SGDLS, CDR2 YYNGEE, per germline. V was cut by 1 base and J by 2 bases, with 9 bases left in between. The CDR3 here is CASSVPRGQETQYF. The DNA for the CDR3 is TGTGCCAGCAGCGTACCCAGGGGACAAGAGACCCAGTACTTC.

This clone has just a few counts. The rearrangement links TRBV5-1 to TRBJ1-1; D might be TRBD1 (5 bases). V was pared by 0 bases and J by 6 bases, with 24 bases between. In germline, CDR1 is SGHRS, CDR2 YFSETQ. The CDR3 has 18 amino acids. Here the CDR3 reads CASSLDGPRAGTGPEAFF. In DNA form, the CDR3 reads TGCGCCAGCAGCTTGGATGGGCCCAGGGCCGGTACGGGCCCTGAAGCTTTCTTT.

In its sample, this clone was seen a few times. The chain is built from TRBV5-1 and TRBJ2-7; 10 bases match TRBD1. Germline CDR1 reads SGHRS; CDR2 reads YFSETQ. V was pared by 3 bases and J by 5 bases, with 8 bases of the junction left unmatched. This CDR3 region has 15 residues. This CDR3 reads CASSSIGTGENEQYF. DNA of the CDR3: TGCGCCAGCAGCTCAATTGGGACAGGGGAGAACGAGCAGTACTTC.

This clone turned up a few times. The chain employs TRBV7-2 and TRBJ1-5; D unclear. V gave up 1 base and J gave up 3 bases, with 10 bases separating them. Germline assignment: CDR1 SGHTA and CDR2 FQGNSA. The CDR3 loop spans 15 amino acids. Written as DNA, the CDR3 is TGTGCCAGCAGCTTAGTCCCAGGACTCAATCAGCCCCAGCATTTT. Translation gives CASSLVPGLNQPQHF.

This sequence joins TRBV15 and TRBJ2-5, with a tentative D call TRBD2 (5 bases). Trimming shortened V by 0 bases and J by 6 bases, and 11 bases separated the two germline ends. The CDR3 spans 14 residues. Germline values: CDR1 LNHNV, CDR2 YYDKDF (reference sequence). The CDR3 DNA reads TGTGCCACCAGCAGAGATGGCGACGGGAAGACCCAGTACTTC. Translating it yields CATSRDGDGKTQYF.

The sample holds a few counts of this clone. This chain connects TRBV18 to TRBJ1-4; D is undetermined. V lost 3 bases and J lost 1, with 6 bases in between. Germline CDR1 is KGHSH and CDR2 is LQKENI. The CDR3 is 14 amino acids. The CDR3 loop is CASSPPGTNEKLFF. CDR3 sequence (DNA): TGTGCCAGCTCACCTCCGGGAACTAATGAAAAACTGTTTTTT.

This clone was found a few times. This sequence joins TRBV5-1 and TRBJ2-7, with D possibly matching TRBD1 (5 bases). This CDR3 has 15 residues. V dropped 3 bases and J dropped 0 bases, with 13 bases sitting between them. Germline CDR1 and CDR2: SGHRS and YFSETQ. DNA for the CDR3: TGCGCCAGCAGCTGGGGAACGGACATCTCCTACGAGCAGTACTTC. This codes for CASSWGTDISYEQYF.

This clone has only a few counts. V gene TRBV2 combines with J gene TRBJ2-7; D perhaps matches TRBD2 (5 bases). With 10 bases removed from V and 0 bases from J, the gap between germline ends came to 16 bases. Per the germline V gene, CDR1 is SNHLY and CDR2 is FYNNEI. The CDR3 spans 14 residues. DNA of the CDR3: TGTGCCACCCAAATGGACTGGAGCTCCTACGAGCAGTACTTC. Translated: CATQMDWSSYEQYF.

The genes are TRBV19 and TRBJ2-3, with 7 bases matching TRBD2. This CDR3 has 13 residues. Germline CDR1 LNHDA, CDR2 SQIVND (reference sequence). V shed 4 bases and J 14 bases; nucleotides not matched to a gene: 12. The CDR3 region has the DNA TGTGCCAGTAGTAGGCGGGGGACGGAACTAGCGTATTTT. This codes for CASSRRGTELAYF.

This clone was recorded a few times. This chain uses TRBV2 with TRBJ2-5; D possibly corresponds to TRBD1 (6 bases). The CDR3 totals 13 residues. Germline loops: CDR1 SNHLY, CDR2 FYNNEI. The V end lost 10 bases, the J end lost 1 base, and 13 bases lay between the germline ends. The CDR3 loop is CATNRDLQETQYF. The CDR3 nucleotides are TGTGCCACAAACAGGGATCTCCAAGAGACCCAGTACTTC.

This rearrangement joins TRBV15 to TRBJ1-5; D possibly corresponds to TRBD1 (6 bases). The CDR3 runs 18 residues. V was clipped by 0 bases and J by 2 bases, with 17 bases between them. Germline assignment: CDR1 LNHNV and CDR2 YYDKDF (reference sequence). The CDR3 nucleotides are TGTGCCACCAGCAGAGATACAGGGCGGTCTTTGGGCAATCAGCCCCAGCATTTT. Amino acid sequence: CATSRDTGRSLGNQPQHF. The entire variable domain, with the rest obtained from reference TRBV15 and TRBJ1-5, is as follows: DAMVIQNPRYQVTQFGKPVTLSCSQTLNHNVMYWYQQKSSQAPKLLFHYYDKDFNNEADTPDNFQSRRPNTSFCFLDIRSPGLGDTAMYLCATSRDTGRSLGNQPQHFGDGTRLSIL.

The chain joins TRBV7-9 to TRBJ2-7; 8 nucleotides agree with TRBD1. The CDR3 extends over 18 amino acids. With 4 bases clipped from V and 5 bases from J, the junction kept 19 bases outside the gene matches. Germline V gene lookup returns CDR1 SEHNR and CDR2 FQNEAQ (reference sequence). CDR3 bases: TGTGCCAGCAGCTCGAACCTTGGACAGGGAAAAAGTAGCGACGAGCAGTACTTC. Its translation: CASSSNLGQGKSSDEQYF.

The CDR3 reads CASSPPSKETQYF. Written as DNA, the CDR3 is TGTGCCAGCTCACCACCAAGCAAGGAGACCCAGTACTTC. V gene TRBV18 combines with J gene TRBJ2-5, with D unclear. CDR1 is KGHSH, CDR2 LQKENI, per germline. CDR3 length equals 13 residues. V lost 0 bases and J 5 bases, leaving 7 bases between the germline ends.

This clone occurred a few times. The rearrangement joins TRBV14 to TRBJ2-5; 8 bases agree with TRBD1. Germline-derived CDR1 and CDR2 are SGHDN and FVKESK. The CDR3 length is 14 residues. The J segment lost 5 bases and the V segment lost 3 bases, leaving 5 bases of the junction unmatched. The CDR3 nucleotides are TGTGCCAGCAGCCAGGACAGGGTTGAGGAGACCCAGTACTTC. Its protein product is CASSQDRVEETQYF.